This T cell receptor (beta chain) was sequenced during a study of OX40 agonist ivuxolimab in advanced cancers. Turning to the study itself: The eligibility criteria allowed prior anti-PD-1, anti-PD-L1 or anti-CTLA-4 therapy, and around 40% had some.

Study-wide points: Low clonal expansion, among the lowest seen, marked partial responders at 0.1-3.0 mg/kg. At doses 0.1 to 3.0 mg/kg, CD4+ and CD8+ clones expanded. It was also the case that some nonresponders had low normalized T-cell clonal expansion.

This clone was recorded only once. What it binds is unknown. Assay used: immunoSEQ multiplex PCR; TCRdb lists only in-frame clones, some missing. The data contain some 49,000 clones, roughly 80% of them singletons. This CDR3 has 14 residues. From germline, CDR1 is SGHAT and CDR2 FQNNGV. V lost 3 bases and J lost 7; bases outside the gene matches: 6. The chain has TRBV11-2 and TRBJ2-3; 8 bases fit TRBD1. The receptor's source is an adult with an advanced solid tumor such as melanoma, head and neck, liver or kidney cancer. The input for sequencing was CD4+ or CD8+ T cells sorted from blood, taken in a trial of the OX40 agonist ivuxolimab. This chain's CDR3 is CASSFTTGGNTQYF. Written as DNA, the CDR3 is TGTGCCAGCAGCTTCACCACAGGGGGAAATACGCAGTATTTT.